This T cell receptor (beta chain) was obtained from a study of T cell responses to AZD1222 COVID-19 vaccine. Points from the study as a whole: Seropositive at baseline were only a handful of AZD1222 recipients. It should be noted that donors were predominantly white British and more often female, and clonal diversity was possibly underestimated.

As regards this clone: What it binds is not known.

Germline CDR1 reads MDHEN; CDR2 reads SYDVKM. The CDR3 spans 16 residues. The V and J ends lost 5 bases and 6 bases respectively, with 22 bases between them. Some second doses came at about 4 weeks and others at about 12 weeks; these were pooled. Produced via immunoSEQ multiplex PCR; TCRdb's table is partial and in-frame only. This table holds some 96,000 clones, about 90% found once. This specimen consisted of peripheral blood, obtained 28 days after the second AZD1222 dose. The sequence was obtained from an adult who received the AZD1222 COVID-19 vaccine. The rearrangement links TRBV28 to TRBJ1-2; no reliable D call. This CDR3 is CASSAATRGRSDGYTF. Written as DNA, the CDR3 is TGTGCCAGCAGTGCAGCGACTCGAGGCAGGAGCGATGGCTACACCTTC.